Reported below is one TCR beta chain. This clone's antigen is unknown. Per-base quality was not reported, and no clone a single base away is much larger than it. The CDR3 regions of human TCRbeta chains were subjected to immunosequencing. On the study's bioinformatics: Repertoire TCRs were checked for matches against a reference library of SARS-CoV-2-specific TCRs that had been generated using the MIRA antigen-specificity platform. Breadth meant the fraction of unique TCRs that were SARS-CoV-2-associated, whereas depth meant the fraction of total T cells that were SARS-CoV-2-associated. Using the MIRA data, each spike-specific TCR was mapped to the spike region that the TCR reacts to and placed in a CD4 or CD8 class. Log10-transformed breadth and depth values were compared by one-way ANOVA with Sidak's multiple comparisons tests. This is the immuneACCESS table as TCRdb keeps it, with only in-frame sequences that have V and J called. A part of the clones is gone; compared with another copy, unresolved V genes explain less than half, and the rest is unexplained. The V and J calls and clone size come from that table; D and trimming were worked out from the DNA. Within this sample are roughly 150,000 clones, with 80% to 90% of them counted one time only. The top ten hold 4.5% to 6% of the sample.

Sample time point, as interpreted from the label and publication: baseline before first vaccination. The vaccinee samples were drawn from two UK trials, COV001 and COV002, one of which was a single-blind randomized controlled phase 2/3 trial testing AZD1222 (ChAdOx1 nCoV-19) in healthy adults. For TCRbeta chain sequencing, PBMC samples were collected from trial participants at day 0 and at day 28 after the second dose. The germline V gene provides CDR1 SGHTA and CDR2 FQGNSA. V is pruned by 4 bases and J by 5 bases, leaving 4 bases of the junction without a gene match. The CDR3 runs 14 residues from the cysteine to the phenylalanine. Only CDR3 DNA is held: 42 bases, read in frame from base 1. These data belong to a study of T cell responses to AZD1222 COVID-19 vaccine (dated by TCRdb to the early 2020s). Background on the whole study: AZD1222 recipients with second doses at about 4 weeks or about 12 weeks were pooled, because spike-specific TCR depth and breadth did not differ between schedules. Trial participants were enrolled by age into 18-55, 56-69 and 70-plus year subgroups, with 148, 28 and 57 TCR-sequenced participants respectively. TCR sequencing covered some 250 trial participants: 207 given two doses of AZD1222 and 26 given two doses of MenACWY control vaccine. The study at large found these results: Reportedly, close to half of the unique spike-specific TCRs recognized epitopes lying outside the regions that are mutated in the B.1.351 and B.1.1.7 variants. The 56-69-year group was small, and its depth increase did not reach significance, likely because of low power. Because no samples from the day 14 peak response were available, repertoires could be characterized only after the peak T cell response. Participants were mostly white British, with more females than males. The authors suggested clonal diversity may have been underestimated. After two AZD1222 doses, both the breadth and the depth of spike-specific TCRs were significantly higher than at day 0 and than in MenACWY recipients. Conclusions about previously exposed vaccinees are limited, since just six AZD1222 recipients were seropositive for SARS-CoV-2 at baseline. The vaccine-associated CD4 TCRs covered the entire spike protein, and the dominant responses fell in regions 160-218 and 743-854.

The sequence derives from an adult in good health. The rearranged segments are TRBV7-2 and TRBJ1-1; 10 bases in between match TRBD1. The input for sequencing was peripheral blood, taken on day 0 of AZD1222 vaccination. The bases are TGTGCCAGCAGCTCGACAGGGGGCCGAACTGAAGCTTTCTTT. This translates into CASSSTGGRTEAFF.